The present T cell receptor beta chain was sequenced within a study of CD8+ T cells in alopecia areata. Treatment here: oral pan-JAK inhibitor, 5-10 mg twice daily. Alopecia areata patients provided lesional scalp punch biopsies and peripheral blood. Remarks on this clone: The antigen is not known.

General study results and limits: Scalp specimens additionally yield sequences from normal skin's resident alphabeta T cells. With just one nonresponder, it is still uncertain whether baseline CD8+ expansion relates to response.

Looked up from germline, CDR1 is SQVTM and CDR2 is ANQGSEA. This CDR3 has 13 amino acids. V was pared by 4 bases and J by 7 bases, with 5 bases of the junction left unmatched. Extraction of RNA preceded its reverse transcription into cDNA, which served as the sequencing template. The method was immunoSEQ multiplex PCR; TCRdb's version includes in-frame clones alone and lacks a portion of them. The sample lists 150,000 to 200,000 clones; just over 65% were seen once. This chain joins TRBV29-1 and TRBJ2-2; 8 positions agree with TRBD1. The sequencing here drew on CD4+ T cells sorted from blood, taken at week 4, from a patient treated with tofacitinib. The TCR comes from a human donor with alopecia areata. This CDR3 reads CSVGQGSHGELFF. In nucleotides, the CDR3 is TGCAGCGTTGGACAGGGGAGCCACGGGGAGCTGTTTTTT.